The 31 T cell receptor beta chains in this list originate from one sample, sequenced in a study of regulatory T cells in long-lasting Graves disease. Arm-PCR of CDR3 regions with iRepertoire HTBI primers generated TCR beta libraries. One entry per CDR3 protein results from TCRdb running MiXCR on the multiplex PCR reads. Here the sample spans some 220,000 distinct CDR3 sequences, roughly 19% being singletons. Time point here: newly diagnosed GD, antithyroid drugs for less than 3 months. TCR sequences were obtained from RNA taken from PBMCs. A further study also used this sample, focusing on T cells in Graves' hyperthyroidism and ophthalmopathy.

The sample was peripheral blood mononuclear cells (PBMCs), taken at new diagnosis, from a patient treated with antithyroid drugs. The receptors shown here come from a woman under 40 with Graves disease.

DNA of the CDR3: TGTGCCAGCAGTGGGGGCCCGGGACAGGGCGTCACTGAAGCTTTCTTT. It is translated as CASSGGPGQGVTEAFF. V usage is TRBV2 and J usage is TRBJ1-1, with 9 bases aligning to TRBD1. This CDR3 region has 16 residues. Germline trimming cut 4 bases from V and 4 bases from J; bases unmatched to any gene: 10. Germline V gene data show CDR1 as SNHLY and CDR2 as FYNNEI.

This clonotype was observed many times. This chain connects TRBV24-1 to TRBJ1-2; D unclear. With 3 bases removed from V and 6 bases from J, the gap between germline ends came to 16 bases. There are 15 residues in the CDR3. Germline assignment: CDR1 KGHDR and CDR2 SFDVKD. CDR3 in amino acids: CATSDPGRREDGYTF. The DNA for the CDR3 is TGTGCCACCAGTGATCCCGGACGGAGGGAGGATGGCTACACCTTC.

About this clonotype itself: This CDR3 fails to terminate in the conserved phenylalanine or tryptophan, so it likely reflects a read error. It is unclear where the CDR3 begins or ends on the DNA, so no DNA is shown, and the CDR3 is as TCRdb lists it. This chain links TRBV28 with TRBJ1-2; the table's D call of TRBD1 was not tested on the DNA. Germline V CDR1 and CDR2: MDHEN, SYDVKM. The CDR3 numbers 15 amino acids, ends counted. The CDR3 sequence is CASTQGGARIYGFTV.

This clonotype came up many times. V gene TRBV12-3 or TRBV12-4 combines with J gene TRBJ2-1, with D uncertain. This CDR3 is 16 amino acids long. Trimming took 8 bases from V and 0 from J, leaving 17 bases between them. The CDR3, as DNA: TGTGCCAGCTTCCACCCCCTAGGTGACTCCTACAATGAGCAGTTCTTC. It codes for CASFHPLGDSYNEQFF.

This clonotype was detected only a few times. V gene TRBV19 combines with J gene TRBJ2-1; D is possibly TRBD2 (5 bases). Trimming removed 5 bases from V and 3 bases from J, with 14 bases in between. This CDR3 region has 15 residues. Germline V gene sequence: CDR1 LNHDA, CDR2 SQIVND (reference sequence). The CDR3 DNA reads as TGTGCCAGTAGTGCCCGGGAATTGATCTACAATGAGCAGTTCTTC. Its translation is CASSARELIYNEQFF.

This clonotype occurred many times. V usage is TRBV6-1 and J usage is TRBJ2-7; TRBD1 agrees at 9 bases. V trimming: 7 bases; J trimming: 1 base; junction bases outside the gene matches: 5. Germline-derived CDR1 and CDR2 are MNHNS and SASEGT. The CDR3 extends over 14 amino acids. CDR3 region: CASTAGQGSYEQYF. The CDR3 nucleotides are TGTGCCAGCACAGCGGGACAGGGATCCTACGAGCAGTACTTC.

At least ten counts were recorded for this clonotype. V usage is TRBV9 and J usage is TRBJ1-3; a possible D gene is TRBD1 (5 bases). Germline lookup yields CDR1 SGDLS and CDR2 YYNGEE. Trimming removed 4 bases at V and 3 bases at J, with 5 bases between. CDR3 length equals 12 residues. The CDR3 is CASSRGGNTIYF. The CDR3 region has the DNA TGTGCCAGCAGCAGGGGTGGAAACACCATATATTTT.

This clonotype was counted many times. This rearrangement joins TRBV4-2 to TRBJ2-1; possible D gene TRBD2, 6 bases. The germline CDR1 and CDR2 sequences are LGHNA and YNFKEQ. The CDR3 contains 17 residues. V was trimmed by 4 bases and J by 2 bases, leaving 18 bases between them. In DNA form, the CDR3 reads TGTGCCAGCAGCCCCGGCGGTTTACGACTAGCCTACAATGAGCAGTTCTTC. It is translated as CASSPGGLRLAYNEQFF.

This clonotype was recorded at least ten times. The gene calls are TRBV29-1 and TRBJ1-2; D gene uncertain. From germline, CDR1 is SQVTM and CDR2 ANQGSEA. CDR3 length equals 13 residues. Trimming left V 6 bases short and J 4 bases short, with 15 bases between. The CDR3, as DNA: TGCAGCGTGGGTCATCTGGGTAGCTATGGCTACACCTTC. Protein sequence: CSVGHLGSYGYTF.

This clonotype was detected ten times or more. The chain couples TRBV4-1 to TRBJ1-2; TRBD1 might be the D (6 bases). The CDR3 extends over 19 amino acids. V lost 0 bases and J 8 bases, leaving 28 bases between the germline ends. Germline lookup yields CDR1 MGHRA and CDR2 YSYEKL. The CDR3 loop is CASSQDSRGSQSLSWGYTF. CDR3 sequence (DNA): TGCGCCAGCAGCCAAGATTCTAGGGGGAGCCAGTCGTTGTCTTGGGGCTACACCTTC.

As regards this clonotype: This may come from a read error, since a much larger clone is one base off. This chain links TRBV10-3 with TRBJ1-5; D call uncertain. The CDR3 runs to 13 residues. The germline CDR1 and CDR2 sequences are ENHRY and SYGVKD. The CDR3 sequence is CAIIEDWNQPQHF. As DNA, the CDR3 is TGTGCCATCATTGAGGATTGGAATCAGCCCCAGCATTTT.

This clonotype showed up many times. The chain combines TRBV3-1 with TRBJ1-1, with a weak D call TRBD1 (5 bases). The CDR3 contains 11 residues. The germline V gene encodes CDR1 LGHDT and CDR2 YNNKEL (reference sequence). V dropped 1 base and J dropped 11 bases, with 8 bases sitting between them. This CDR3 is CASSQVGDAFF. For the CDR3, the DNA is TGTGCCAGCAGCCAAGTAGGGGATGCTTTCTTT.

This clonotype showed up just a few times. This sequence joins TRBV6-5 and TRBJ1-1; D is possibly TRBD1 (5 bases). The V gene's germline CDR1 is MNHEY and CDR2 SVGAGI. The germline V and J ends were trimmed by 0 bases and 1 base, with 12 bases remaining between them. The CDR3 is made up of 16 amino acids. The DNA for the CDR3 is TGTGCCAGCAGTTACTCGTGGGGGGACCCGAACACTGAAGCTTTCTTT. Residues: CASSYSWGDPNTEAFF.

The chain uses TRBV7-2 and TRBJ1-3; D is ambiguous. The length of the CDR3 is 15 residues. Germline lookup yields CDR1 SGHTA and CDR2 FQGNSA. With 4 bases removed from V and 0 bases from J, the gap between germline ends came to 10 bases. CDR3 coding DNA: TGTGCCAGCAGCTCAGACGGACTCTCTGGAAACACCATATATTTT. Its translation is CASSSDGLSGNTIYF.

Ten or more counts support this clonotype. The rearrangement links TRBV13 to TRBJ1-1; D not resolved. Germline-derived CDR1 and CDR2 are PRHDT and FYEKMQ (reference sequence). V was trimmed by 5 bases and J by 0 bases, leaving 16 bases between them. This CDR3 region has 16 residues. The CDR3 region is CASSGADGVLNTEAFF. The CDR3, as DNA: TGTGCCAGCAGCGGAGCGGACGGGGTCTTGAACACTGAAGCTTTCTTT.

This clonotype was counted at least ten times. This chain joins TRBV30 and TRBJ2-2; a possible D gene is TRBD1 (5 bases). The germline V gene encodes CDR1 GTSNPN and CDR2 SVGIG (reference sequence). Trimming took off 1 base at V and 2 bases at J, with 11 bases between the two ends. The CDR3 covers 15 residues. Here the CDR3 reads CAWSARGHNTGELFF. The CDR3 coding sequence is TGTGCCTGGAGTGCAAGGGGCCACAACACCGGGGAGCTGTTTTTT.

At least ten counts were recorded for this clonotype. The CDR3 region is CSARDGFSYEQYF. CDR3 coding DNA: TGCAGTGCTAGAGACGGGTTCTCCTACGAGCAGTACTTC. The chain couples TRBV20-1 to TRBJ2-7; no clear D. Trimming took 0 bases from V and 0 from J, leaving 6 bases between them. Looked up from germline, CDR1 is DFQATT and CDR2 is SNEGSKA (reference sequence). The CDR3 is 13 residues long.

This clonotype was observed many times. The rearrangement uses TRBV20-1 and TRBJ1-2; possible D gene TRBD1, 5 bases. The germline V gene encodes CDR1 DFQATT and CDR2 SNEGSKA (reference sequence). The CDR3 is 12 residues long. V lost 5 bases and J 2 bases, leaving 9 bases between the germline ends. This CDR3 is CSAGTVNYGYTF. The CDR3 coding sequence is TGCAGTGCTGGGACGGTCAACTATGGCTACACCTTC.

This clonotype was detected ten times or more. The CDR3 is CASSLGQATNEKLFF. The CDR3 DNA follows: TGCGCCAGCAGCTTGGGACAAGCAACTAATGAAAAACTGTTTTTT. The chain joins TRBV5-1 to TRBJ1-4; no firm D call. Germline CDR1 is SGHRS and CDR2 is YFSETQ. V was cut by 0 bases and J by 0 bases, with 6 bases left in between. The CDR3 totals 15 residues.

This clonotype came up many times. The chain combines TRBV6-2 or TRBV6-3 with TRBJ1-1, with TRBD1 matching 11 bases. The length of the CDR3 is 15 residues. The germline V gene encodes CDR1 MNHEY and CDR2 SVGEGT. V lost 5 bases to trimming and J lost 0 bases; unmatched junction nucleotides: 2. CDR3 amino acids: CASSGQGAVNTEAFF. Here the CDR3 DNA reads TGTGCCAGCAGTGGACAGGGGGCAGTGAACACTGAAGCTTTCTTT.

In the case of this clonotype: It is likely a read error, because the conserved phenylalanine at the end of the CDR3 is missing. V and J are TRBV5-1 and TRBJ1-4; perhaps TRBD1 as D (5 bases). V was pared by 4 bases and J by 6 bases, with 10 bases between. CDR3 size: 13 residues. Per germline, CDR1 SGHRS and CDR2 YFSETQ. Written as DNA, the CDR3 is TGCGCCAGCAGCCCGGACATGGATGAAAAACTGTTTTAT. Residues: CASSPDMDEKLFY.

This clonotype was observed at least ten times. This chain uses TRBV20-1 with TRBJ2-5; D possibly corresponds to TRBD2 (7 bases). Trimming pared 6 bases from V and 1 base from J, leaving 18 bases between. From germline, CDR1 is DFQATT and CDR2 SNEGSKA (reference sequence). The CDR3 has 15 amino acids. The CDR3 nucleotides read TGCAGTGCGGGTCGGGCGGGGGCTTTCCAAGAGACCCAGTACTTC. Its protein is CSAGRAGAFQETQYF.

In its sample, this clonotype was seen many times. As DNA, the CDR3 is TGTGCCAGCAGTGAAGACAGGGGGCGAGAGACCCAGTACTTC. Its translation is CASSEDRGRETQYF. The chain couples TRBV6-1 to TRBJ2-5; 9 bases are a match to TRBD1. Germline V CDR1 and CDR2: MNHNS, SASEGT. The length of the CDR3 is 14 residues. J gave up 4 bases and V 1 base, and 1 base lay outside the gene matches.

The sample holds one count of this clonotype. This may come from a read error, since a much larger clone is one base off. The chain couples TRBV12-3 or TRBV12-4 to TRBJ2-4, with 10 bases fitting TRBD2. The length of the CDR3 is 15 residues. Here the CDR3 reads CASTRTSGIKNIQHF. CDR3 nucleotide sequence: TGTGCCAGCACCCGGACTAGCGGTATAAAAAACATTCAGCACTTC.

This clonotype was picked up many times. CDR3 loop: CASSDTPPGQGSSYTF. The CDR3 bases are TGTGCCAGCAGTGATACTCCTCCCGGACAGGGGTCGAGCTACACCTTC. The V and J genes are TRBV25-1 and TRBJ1-2; TRBD1 agrees at 9 bases. The CDR3 spans 16 residues. CDR1 and CDR2 (germline): MGHDK, SYGVNS. The ends lost 3 bases at V and 9 bases at J; junction bases unmatched: 14.

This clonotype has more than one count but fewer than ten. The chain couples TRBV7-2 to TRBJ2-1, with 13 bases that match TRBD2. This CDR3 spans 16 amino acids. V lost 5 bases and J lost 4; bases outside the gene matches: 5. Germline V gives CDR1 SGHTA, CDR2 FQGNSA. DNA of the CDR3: TGTGCCAGCAGCCTACAGGGACTAGCGGGGTACAATGAGCAGTTCTTC. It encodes CASSLQGLAGYNEQFF.

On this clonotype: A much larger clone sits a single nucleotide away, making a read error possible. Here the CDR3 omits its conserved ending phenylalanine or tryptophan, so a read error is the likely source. CDR3 residues: CASSRTAWETQYS. In DNA, the CDR3 is TGTGCCAGCAGTAGGACAGCGTGGGAGACCCAGTACTCC. The chain carries TRBV6-1 and TRBJ2-5; D might be TRBD1 (6 bases). Germline values: CDR1 MNHNS, CDR2 SASEGT. CDR3 length: 13 amino acids. Trimming stripped 5 bases from V and 5 bases from J, with 12 bases between.

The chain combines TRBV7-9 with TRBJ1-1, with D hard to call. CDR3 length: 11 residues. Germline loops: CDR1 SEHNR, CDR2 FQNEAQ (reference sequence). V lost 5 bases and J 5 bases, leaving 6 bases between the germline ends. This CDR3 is CASSPRTEAFF. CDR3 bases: TGTGCCAGCAGCCCGAGAACTGAAGCTTTCTTT.

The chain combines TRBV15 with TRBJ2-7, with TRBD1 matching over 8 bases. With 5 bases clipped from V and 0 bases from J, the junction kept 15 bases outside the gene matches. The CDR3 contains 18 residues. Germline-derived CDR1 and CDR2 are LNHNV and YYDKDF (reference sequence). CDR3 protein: CATSPRDRLIRHSYEQYF. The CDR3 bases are TGTGCCACCAGCCCCCGGGACAGGCTCATCCGTCACTCCTACGAGCAGTACTTC.

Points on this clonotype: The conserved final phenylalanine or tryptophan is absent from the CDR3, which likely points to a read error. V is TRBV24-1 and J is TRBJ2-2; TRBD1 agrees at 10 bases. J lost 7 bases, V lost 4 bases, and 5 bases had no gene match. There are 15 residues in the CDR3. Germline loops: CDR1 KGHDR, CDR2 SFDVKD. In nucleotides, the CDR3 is TGTGCCACCAGTGACCGGGACAGGGGATACGGGGAGCTGTTTCTT. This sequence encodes CATSDRDRGYGELFL.

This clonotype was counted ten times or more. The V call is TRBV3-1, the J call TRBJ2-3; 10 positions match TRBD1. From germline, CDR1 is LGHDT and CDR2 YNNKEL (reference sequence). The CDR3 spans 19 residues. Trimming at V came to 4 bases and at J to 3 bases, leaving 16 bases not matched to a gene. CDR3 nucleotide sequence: TGTGCCAGCAGCCGAGCCAAGACGGGGGTGGACAGGGGGACAGATACGCAGTATTTT. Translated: CASSRAKTGVDRGTDTQYF.